These 7 T cell receptor beta chains came from one sample sequenced in a study of CD8 T cells in ankylosing spondylitis. TCRdb fed the 5' RACE reads into MiXCR, producing one record per CDR3 protein. The sample comprises roughly 230,000 distinct CDR3 sequences, over 15% of which are singletons, and about a third rests with the top ten. The sequenced sample consisted of blood, either unsorted or a sorted T cell fraction (not recorded which). The receptor source for this set is a male donor with ankylosing spondylitis or in good health (not recorded which).

This clonotype has more than one count but fewer than ten. The chain links TRBV7-9 to TRBJ2-1; D gene ambiguous. V dropped 10 bases and J dropped 4 bases, with 8 bases sitting between them. CDR1 SEHNR and CDR2 FQNEAQ come from the germline V gene (reference sequence). The CDR3 sequence is 11 residues long. CDR3 sequence reads: CAIMGYNEQFF. CDR3 bases: TGTGCCATAATGGGGTACAATGAGCAGTTCTTC.

V usage is TRBV29-1 and J usage is TRBJ2-1, with 10 bases identical to TRBD2. V shed 7 bases and J 8 bases; nucleotides not matched to a gene: 17. Germline-derived CDR1 and CDR2 are SQVTM and ANQGSEA. CDR3 length: 16 amino acids. Written as DNA, the CDR3 is TGCAGCGCCATGGGTGAAGCTAGCGGGAGAACGGATGAGCAGTTCTTC. This sequence encodes CSAMGEASGRTDEQFF.

This clonotype was detected a few times. The V gene is TRBV18, the J gene TRBJ2-7; no firm D call. The CDR3 totals 13 residues. The germline gives CDR1 KGHSH, CDR2 LQKENI. V gave up 6 bases and J gave up 2 bases, with 11 bases separating them. The CDR3 sequence: CASSYPHTYEQYF. The CDR3 bases are TGTGCCAGCTCCTATCCTCACACCTACGAGCAGTACTTC.

The chain joins TRBV7-2 to TRBJ2-5, with a tentative D call TRBD2 (6 bases). The CDR3 runs 14 residues. Germline V gives CDR1 SGHTA, CDR2 FQGNSA. V lost 5 bases, J lost 0 bases, and 10 bases lay in between. Written as DNA, the CDR3 is TGTGCCAGCAGCCCTTGGGACTACCAAGAGACCCAGTACTTC. This gives the protein CASSPWDYQETQYF.

This clonotype has ten or more counts. V and J are TRBV29-1 and TRBJ2-2, with D perhaps matching TRBD2 (5 bases). Germline assignment: CDR1 SQVTM and CDR2 ANQGSEA. This CDR3 is built from 12 residues. Trimming shortened V by 8 bases and J by 6 bases, and 13 bases separated the two germline ends. CDR3 residues: CSTRTGAGELFF. CDR3 in DNA: TGCAGCACCAGGACCGGGGCCGGGGAGCTGTTTTTT.

V gene TRBV12-3 or TRBV12-4 combines with J gene TRBJ1-3; 7 positions match TRBD1. The CDR3 runs 17 residues. V shed 5 bases, J shed 0 bases, and the junction held 10 bases outside the gene matches. CDR3 sequence: CASSKTFRDSSGNTIYF. DNA of the CDR3: TGTGCCAGCAGTAAAACCTTCCGGGACAGCTCTGGAAACACCATATATTTT.

J is TRBJ2-3 and V is TRBV11-2; 7 bases are shared with TRBD1. The V gene's germline CDR1 is SGHAT and CDR2 FQNNGV. CDR3 length: 14 amino acids. V dropped 4 bases and J dropped 6; count of bases not matched to a gene: 7. CDR3 nucleotide sequence: TGTGCCAGCAGCTCCTACAGGGGTGGGGATACGCAGTATTTT. It codes for CASSSYRGGDTQYF.